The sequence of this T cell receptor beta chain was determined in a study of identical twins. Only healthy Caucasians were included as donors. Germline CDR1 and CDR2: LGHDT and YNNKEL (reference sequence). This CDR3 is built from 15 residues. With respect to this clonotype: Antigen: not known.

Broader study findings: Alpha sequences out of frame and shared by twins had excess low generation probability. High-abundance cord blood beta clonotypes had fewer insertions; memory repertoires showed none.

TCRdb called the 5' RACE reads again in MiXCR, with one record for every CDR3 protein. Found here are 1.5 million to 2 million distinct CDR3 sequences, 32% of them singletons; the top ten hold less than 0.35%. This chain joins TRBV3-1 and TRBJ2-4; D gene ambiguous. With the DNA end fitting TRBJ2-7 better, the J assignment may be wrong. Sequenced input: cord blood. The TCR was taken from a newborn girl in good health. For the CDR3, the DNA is TGTGCCAGCAGCCAAGAGTCCGCCCGCAGGAACGAGCAGTACTTC. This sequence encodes CASSQESARRNEQYF.